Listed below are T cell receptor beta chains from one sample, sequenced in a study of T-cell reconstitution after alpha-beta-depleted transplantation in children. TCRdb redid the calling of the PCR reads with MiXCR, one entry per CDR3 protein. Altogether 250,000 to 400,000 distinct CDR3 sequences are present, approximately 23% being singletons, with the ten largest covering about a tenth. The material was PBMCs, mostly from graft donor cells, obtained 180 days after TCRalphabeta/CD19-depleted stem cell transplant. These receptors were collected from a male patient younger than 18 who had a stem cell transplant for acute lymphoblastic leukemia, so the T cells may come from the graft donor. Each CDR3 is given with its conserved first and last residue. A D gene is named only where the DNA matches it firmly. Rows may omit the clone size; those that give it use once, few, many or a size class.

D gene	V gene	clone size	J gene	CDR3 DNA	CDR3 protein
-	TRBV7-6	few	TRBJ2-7	TGTGCCAGCAGCCCCGCCCCAGGGTACTCCTACGAGCAGTACTTC	CASSPAPGYSYEQYF
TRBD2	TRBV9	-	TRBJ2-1	TGTGCCAGCAGCGTACTAGCGGGCCGTACAAATGAGCAGTTCTTC	CASSVLAGRTNEQFF
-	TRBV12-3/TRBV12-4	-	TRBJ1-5	TGTGCCAGCAGTTTACTCAGGGGAGGCAATCAGCCCCAGCATTTT	CASSLLRGGNQPQHF
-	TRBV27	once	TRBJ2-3	TGTGCCAGCAGCGCTAGCTTCCACACAGATACGCAGTATTTT	CASSASFHTDTQYF
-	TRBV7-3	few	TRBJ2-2	TGTGCCAGCAGCTCTCAACAGGGGGGGACCGGGGAGCTGTTTTTT	CASSSQQGGTGELFF
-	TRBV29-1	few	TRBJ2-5	TGCAGCGTTACGGGACGAATGCAAGAGACCCAGTACTTC	CSVTGRMQETQYF
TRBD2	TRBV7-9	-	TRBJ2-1	TGTGCCAGCAGACGGGGGGAATCGGGTGAGCAGTTCTTC	CASRRGESGEQFF
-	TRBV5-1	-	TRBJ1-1	TGCGCCAGCACTTTCACGTCGAGGGGGTCGGACACTGAAGCTTTCTTT	CASTFTSRGSDTEAFF
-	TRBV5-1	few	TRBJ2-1	TGCGCCAGCAGCTTGTCGGGGTCTTGGAATGAGCAGTTCTTC	CASSLSGSWNEQFF
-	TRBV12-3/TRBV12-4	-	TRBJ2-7	TGTGCCAGCGGGCTGGGTCCATCGACCAACGAGCAGTACTTC	CASGLGPSTNEQYF
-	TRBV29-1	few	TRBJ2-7	TGCAGCGTTGGGCAGGGAGACGAGCAGTACTTC	CSVGQGDEQYF
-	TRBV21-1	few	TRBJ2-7	TGTGCCAGCAGCAAAGACACTAGCGGGAGGCTGACCTACGAGCAGTACTTC	CASSKDTSGRLTYEQYF
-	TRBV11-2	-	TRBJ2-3	TGTGCCAGCAGCAACATAGCTAGCGCAGATACGCAGTATTTT	CASSNIASADTQYF
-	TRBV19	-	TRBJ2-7	TGTGCCAGTAGTAGCTACGGGACGGCCTACGAGCAGTACTTC	CASSSYGTAYEQYF
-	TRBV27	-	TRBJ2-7	TGTGCCAGCAGCTGGGGGAGATCTGGCGAGCAGTACTTC	CASSWGRSGEQYF